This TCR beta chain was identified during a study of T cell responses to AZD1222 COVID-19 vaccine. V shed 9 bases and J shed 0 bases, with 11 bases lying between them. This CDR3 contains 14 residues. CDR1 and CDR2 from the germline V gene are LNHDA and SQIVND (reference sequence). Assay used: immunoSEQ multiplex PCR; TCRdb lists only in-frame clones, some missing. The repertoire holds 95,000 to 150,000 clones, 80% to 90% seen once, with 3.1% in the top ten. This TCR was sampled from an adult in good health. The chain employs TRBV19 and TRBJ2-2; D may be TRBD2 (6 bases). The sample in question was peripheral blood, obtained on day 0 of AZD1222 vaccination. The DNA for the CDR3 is TGTGCCAGCGCCGGGACTCCGAACACCGGGGAGCTGTTTTTT. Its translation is CASAGTPNTGELFF.